This T cell receptor beta chain was recorded in a study of beta chain features in type 1 diabetes. Study details: Cell yields, gender and age were comparable in patients and healthy donors.

cDNA synthesis used the whole RNA isolate, giving expressed TCRB sequences. Profiled with immunoSEQ multiplex PCR; TCRdb holds only in-frame clones, not every one. Of 500,000 to 800,000 clones in the sample, 9.5% to 15% were seen once. As for this clone: Antigen unknown. The same CDR3 arises from other DNA sequences in this sample as well.

The germline CDR1 and CDR2 sequences are SQVTM and ANQGSEA. Between the trimmed V and J ends, which lost 4 bases and 3 bases, there was a span of 9 bases. This CDR3 spans 12 amino acids. Whole-study results and caveats: For cells with high TCR expression, cDNA sequencing could yield over-representation. All four CD4+ subsets from Type 1 diabetes patients carried moderately but significantly shorter TCRB CDR3s. Among patients, naive, central memory and Treg TCRB repertoires appeared more similar than among healthy donors.

The authors sorted CD4+ naive, central memory, regulatory and stem cell-like memory cells via CD45RO/CCR7/CD25/CD127/CD95/CD27. The genes are TRBV29-1 and TRBJ1-2; D uncertain. This TCR was sampled from a man aged 25 to 45 with type 1 diabetes. Sample: naive CD4+ T cells from blood. The CDR3 DNA reads TGCAGCGTTGGAATAGGAGACTATGGCTACACCTTC. This encodes CSVGIGDYGYTF.